These T cell receptor beta chains were read from a single sample in a study of control samples from healthy donors and cancer patients. The table came from immunoSEQ multiplex PCR; TCRdb's copy has only in-frame clones and leaves some out. The table includes about 110,000 clones, approximately 82% detected once. Sample: blood. These receptors were collected from a young man in good health. The CDR3 runs from the conserved cysteine through the conserved F or W.

v_call | cdr3_aa
TRBV6-2/TRBV6-3 | CASSRQISVYEQYF
TRBV7-9 | CASSLAPYGYTF
TRBV28 | CASSPSYNSPLHF
TRBV7-9 | CASSLSLRGTNEKLFF
TRBV10-3 | CAISATGYGNQPQHF
TRBV4-3 | CASSHLGGWGKSCNQPQHF
TRBV19 | CASKQGQNTEAFF
TRBV14 | CASSPPGVYNSPLHF
TRBV9 | CASSAQGAYEQYF
TRBV19 | CASISGYTGELFF
TRBV15 | CATSRDASDSPLHF
TRBV7-6 | CASSLMGQQVIKPQHF
TRBV12-5 | CASGLGQGTAFF
TRBV2 | CASRSRDRDGQPQHF
TRBV9 | CASSPQRGTEAFF
TRBV2 | CASSRQGATNEKLFF
TRBV4-1 | CASSQTDRNTEAFF
TRBV7-2 | CASSLAGTSYNEQFF
TRBV7-8 | CASSLASTGADTQYF
TRBV27 | CASSYGIWNEQFF
TRBV15 | CATSRVRTVNTEAFF
TRBV7-8 | CASTYTGTGSHEQYF
TRBV6-1 | CASSEILDSTDTQYF
TRBV5-1 | CASSLGQGGETQYF
TRBV7-6 | CASSPGEEETQYF
TRBV2 | CASSEYDTGELFF
TRBV5-1 | CASSLGQGRTDTQYF
TRBV6-6 | CASSSPGGYTEAFF
TRBV2 | CASKSRERSPLHF